This T cell receptor (beta chain) comes out of a study of cytomegalovirus exposure and HLA in healthy donors. Whole-study context: Among about 380 genotyped donors, around 81% fell in the Caucasian-associated ancestry cluster.

Both 60 Vbeta primers and 13 Jbeta primers went into the PCR. Using immunoSEQ multiplex PCR, the repertoire was profiled, and TCRdb retains in-frame clones only, with some absent. The sample has 59,000 or so clones; approximately 85% are singletons. The length of the CDR3 is 18 residues. Germline values: CDR1 PRHDT, CDR2 FYEKMQ (reference sequence). V was trimmed by 5 bases and J by 3 bases, leaving 26 bases between them. This TCR was sampled from a female donor in good health and CMV-seronegative. Sequenced sample: PBMCs. This chain connects TRBV13 to TRBJ2-7; possibly TRBD2 for D (7 bases). The CDR3 DNA reads TGTGCCAGCAGCCGCAAGTTAAGCAACCGGGGGGCTGACTACGAGCAGTACTTC. This sequence encodes CASSRKLSNRGADYEQYF.